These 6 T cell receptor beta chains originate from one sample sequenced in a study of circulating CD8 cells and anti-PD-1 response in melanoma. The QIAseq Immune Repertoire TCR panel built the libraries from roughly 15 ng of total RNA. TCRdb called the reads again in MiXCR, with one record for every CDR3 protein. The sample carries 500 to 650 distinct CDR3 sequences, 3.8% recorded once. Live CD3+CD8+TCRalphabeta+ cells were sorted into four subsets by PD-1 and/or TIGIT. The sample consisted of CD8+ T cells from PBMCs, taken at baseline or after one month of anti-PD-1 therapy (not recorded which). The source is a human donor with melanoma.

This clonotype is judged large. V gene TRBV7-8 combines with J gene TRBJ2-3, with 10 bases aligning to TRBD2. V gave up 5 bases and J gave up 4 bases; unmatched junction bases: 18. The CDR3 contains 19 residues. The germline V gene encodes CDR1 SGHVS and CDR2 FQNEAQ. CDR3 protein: CASSRFKRGGLGPADTQYF. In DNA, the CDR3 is TGTGCCAGCAGCCGATTCAAGCGGGGGGGTCTGGGTCCCGCAGATACGCAGTATTTT.

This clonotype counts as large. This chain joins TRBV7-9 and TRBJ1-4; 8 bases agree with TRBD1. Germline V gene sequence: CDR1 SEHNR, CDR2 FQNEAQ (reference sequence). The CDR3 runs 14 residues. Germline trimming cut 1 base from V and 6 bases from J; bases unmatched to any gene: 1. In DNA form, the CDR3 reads TGTGCCAGCAGCTTAGAGGACAGGGATGAAAAACTGTTTTTT. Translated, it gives CASSLEDRDEKLFF.

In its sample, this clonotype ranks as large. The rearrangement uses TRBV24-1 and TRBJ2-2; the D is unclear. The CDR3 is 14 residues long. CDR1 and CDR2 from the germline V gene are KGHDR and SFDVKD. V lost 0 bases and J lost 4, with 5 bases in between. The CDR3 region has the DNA TGTGCCACCAGTGATTTGGACCCCACCGGGGAGCTGTTTTTT. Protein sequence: CATSDLDPTGELFF.

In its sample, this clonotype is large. The CDR3: CASSLGPDQPQHF. The DNA for the CDR3 is TGTGCCAGCAGTTTGGGGCCTGACCAGCCCCAGCATTTT. The J gene is TRBJ1-5, the V gene TRBV12-3 or TRBV12-4; possibly TRBD1 for D (5 bases). The germline V and J ends were trimmed by 3 bases and 7 bases, with 10 bases remaining between them. The CDR3 is 13 amino acids.

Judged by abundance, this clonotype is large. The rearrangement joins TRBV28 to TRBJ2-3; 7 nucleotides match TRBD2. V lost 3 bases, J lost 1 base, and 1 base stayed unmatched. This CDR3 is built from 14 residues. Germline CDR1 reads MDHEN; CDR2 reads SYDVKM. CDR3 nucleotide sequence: TGTGCCAGCAGTTTGGGGGGGGGCACAGATACGCAGTATTTT. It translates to CASSLGGGTDTQYF.

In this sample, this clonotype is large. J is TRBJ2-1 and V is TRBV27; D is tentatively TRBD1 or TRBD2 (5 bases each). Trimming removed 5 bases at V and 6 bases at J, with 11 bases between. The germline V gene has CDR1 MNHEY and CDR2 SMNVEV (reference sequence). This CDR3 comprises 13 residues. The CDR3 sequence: CASSPGRANEQFF. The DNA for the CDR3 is TGTGCCAGCAGTCCAGGGCGGGCCAATGAGCAGTTCTTC.